Sequencing of this T cell receptor beta chain was carried out in a study of blood T cell repertoires in COVID-19. Study-level information: Whether acute or convalescent, the COVID-19 samples came from the United States, Italy and Spain. PBMCs, B-cell-depleted T cells, or T cells were the source of the cDNA or gDNA that made up the material.

Only in-frame clones appear in the TCRdb table, and some are missing; sequencing was by immunoSEQ multiplex PCR. The table has around 81,000 clones, 70% to 85% seen once. The clonotype originates from a human donor in a cohort sampled during active COVID-19. The source material was peripheral blood.

The CDR3 sequence is CASSIAEPPGGAGGYTF. The DNA for the CDR3 is TGTGCCAGTAGTATCGCCGAGCCTCCAGGGGGCGCTGGAGGCTACACCTTC. This sequence joins TRBV19 and TRBJ1-2, with TRBD1 matching 8 bases. This CDR3 comprises 17 residues. Germline V gives CDR1 LNHDA, CDR2 SQIVND (reference sequence). Germline trimming cut 3 bases from V and 8 bases from J; bases unmatched to any gene: 17.